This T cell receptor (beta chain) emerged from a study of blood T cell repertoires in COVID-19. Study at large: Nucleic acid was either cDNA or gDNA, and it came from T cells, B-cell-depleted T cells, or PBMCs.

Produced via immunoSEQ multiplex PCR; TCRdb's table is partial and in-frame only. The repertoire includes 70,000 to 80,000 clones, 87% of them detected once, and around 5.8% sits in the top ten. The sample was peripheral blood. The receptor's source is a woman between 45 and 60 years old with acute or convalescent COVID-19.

CDR3 loop: CASTPQSFDQPQHF. The CDR3 nucleotides are TGTGCCAGCACTCCACAGTCGTTCGATCAGCCCCAGCATTTT. This chain joins TRBV2 and TRBJ1-5; D unclear. CDR1 is SNHLY and CDR2 is FYNNEI in the germline V gene. V dropped 7 bases and J dropped 5 bases, with 15 bases sitting between them. The length of the CDR3 is 14 residues.